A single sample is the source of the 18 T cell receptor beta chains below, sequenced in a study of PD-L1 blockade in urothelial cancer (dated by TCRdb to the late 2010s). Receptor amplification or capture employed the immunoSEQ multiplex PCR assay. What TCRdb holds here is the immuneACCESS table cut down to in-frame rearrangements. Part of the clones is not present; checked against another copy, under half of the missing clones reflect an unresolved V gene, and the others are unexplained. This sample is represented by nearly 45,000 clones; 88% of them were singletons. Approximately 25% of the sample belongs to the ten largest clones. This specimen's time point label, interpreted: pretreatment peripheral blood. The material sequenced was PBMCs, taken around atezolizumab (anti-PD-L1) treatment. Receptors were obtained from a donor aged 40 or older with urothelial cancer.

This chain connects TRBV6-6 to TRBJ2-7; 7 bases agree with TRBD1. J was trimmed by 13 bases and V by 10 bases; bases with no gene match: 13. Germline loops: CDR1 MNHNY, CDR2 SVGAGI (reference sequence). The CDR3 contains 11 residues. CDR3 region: CAISRGGPAYF. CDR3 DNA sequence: TGTGCCATCTCCCGAGGGGGCCCTGCTTACTTC.

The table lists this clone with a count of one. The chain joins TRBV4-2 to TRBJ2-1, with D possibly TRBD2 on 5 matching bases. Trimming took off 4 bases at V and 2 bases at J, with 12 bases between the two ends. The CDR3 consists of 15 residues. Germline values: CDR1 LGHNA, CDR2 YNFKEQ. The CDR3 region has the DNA TGTGCCAGCAGCCCGACGACGGGAACCTACAATGAGCAGTTCTTC. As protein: CASSPTTGTYNEQFF.

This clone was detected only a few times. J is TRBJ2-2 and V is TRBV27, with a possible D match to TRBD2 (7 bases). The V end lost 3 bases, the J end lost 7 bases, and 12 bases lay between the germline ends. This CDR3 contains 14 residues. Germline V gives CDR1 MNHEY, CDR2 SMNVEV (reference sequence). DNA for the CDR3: TGTGCCAGCAGTTTGGGGGGGGCAGGCGGGGAGCTGTTTTTT. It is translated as CASSLGGAGGELFF.

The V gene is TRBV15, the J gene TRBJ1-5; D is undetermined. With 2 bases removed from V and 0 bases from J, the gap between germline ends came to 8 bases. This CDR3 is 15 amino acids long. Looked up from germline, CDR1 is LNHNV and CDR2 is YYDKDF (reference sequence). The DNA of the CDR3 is TGTGCCACCAGCAGATCCGACAATAGCAATCAGCCCCAGCATTTT. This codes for CATSRSDNSNQPQHF.

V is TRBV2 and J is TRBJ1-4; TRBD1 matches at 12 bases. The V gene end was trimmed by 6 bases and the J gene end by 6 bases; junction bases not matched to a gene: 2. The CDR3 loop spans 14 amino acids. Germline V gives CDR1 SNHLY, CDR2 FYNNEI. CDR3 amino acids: CASRGQGADEKLFF. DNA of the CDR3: TGTGCCAGCAGGGGACAGGGGGCGGATGAAAAACTGTTTTTT.

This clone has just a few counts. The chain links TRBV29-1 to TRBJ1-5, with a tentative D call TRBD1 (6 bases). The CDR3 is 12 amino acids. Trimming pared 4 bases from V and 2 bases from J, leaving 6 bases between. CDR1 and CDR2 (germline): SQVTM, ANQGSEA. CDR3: CSVGTGNQPQHF. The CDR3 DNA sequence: TGCAGCGTTGGGACAGGCAATCAGCCCCAGCATTTT.

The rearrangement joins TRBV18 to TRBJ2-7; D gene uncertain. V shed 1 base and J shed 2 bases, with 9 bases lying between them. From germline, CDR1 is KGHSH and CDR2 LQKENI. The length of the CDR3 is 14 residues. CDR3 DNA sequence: TGTGCCAGCTCACCACTTGGGCAGGCCTACGAGCAGTACTTC. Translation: CASSPLGQAYEQYF.

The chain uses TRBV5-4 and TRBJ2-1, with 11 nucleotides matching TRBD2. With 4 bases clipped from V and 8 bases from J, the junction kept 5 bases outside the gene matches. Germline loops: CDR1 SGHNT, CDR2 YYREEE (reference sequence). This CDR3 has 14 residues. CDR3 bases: TGTGCCAGCAGCGTAGAACTAGCGGGAGATGAGCAGTTCTTC. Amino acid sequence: CASSVELAGDEQFF. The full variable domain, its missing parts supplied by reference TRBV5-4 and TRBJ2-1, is ETGVTQSPTHLIKTRGQQVTLRCSSQSGHNTVSWYQQALGQGPQFIFQYYREEENGRGNFPPRFSGLQFPNYSSELNVNALELDDSALYLCASSVELAGDEQFFGPGTRLTVL.

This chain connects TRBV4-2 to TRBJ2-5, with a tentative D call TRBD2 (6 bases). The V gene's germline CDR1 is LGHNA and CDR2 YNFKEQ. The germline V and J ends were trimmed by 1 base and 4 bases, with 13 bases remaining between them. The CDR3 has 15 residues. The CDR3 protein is CASSQGLGVAETQYF. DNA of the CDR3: TGTGCCAGCAGCCAAGGACTAGGAGTCGCAGAGACCCAGTACTTC.

CDR3 amino acids: CASSETDRANTEAFF. In DNA form, the CDR3 reads TGTGCCAGCAGTGAAACCGACAGGGCGAACACTGAAGCTTTCTTT. The chain joins TRBV6-1 to TRBJ1-1; 7 nucleotides match TRBD1. This CDR3 region has 15 residues. V lost 2 bases, J lost 1 base, and 4 bases stayed unmatched. Germline V gene data show CDR1 as MNHNS and CDR2 as SASEGT.

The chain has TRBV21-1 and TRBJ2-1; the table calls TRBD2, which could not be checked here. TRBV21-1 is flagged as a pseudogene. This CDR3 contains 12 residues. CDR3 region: CASSKRRLEQFF. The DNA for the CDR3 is TGTGCCAGCAGCAAAAGGCGACTAGAGCAGTTCTTC.

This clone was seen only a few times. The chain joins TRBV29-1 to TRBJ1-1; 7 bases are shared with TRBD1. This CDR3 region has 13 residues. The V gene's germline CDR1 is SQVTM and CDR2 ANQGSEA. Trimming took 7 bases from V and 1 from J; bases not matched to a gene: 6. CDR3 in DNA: TGCAGCGCCCGGGGACAGACGAACACTGAAGCTTTCTTT. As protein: CSARGQTNTEAFF. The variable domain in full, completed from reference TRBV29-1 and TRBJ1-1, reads SAVISQKPSRDICQRGTSLTIQCQVDSQVTMMFWYRQQPGQSLTLIATANQGSEATYESGFVIDKFPISRPNLTFSTLTVSNMSPEDSSIYLCSARGQTNTEAFFGQGTRLTVV.

CDR3 loop: CASSQVGGTEAFF. DNA of the CDR3: TGTGCCAGCAGTCAAGTGGGGGGGACTGAAGCTTTCTTT. The chain combines TRBV27 with TRBJ1-1; possibly TRBD1 for D (5 bases). V was shortened by 5 bases and J by 5 bases, with 12 bases between the two germline ends. Germline V gene lookup returns CDR1 MNHEY and CDR2 SMNVEV (reference sequence). CDR3 length: 13 residues.

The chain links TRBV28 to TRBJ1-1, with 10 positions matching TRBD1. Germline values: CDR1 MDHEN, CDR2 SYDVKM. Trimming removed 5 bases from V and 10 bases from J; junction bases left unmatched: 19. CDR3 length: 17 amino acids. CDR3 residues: CASSPHPQRQGAGGAFF. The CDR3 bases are TGTGCCAGCAGTCCCCATCCCCAAAGACAGGGGGCGGGGGGAGCTTTCTTT.

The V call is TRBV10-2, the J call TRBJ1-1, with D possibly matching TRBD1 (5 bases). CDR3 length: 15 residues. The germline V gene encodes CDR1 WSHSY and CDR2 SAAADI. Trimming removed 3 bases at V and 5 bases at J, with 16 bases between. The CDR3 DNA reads TGCGCCAGCAGTGACAGGGCCGGCGAAGTTACTGAAGCTTTCTTT. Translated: CASSDRAGEVTEAFF.

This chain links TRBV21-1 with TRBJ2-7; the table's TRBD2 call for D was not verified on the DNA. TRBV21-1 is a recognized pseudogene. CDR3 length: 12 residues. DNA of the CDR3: TGTGCCAGCAGCCAAAGTAGATACGAGCAGTACTTC. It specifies CASSQSRYEQYF.

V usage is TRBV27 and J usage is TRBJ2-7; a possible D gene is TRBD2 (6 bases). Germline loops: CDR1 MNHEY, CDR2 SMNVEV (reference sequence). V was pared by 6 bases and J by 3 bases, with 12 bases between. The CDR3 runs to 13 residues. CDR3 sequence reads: CASSPGTHYEQYF. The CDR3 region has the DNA TGTGCCAGCAGCCCCGGGACTCACTACGAGCAGTACTTC.

The CDR3 spells CASSPPGYEQYF. The CDR3 region has the DNA TGTGCCAGCAGCCCACCGGGATACGAGCAGTACTTC. The gene calls are TRBV28 and TRBJ2-7; perhaps TRBD2 as D (5 bases). This CDR3 spans 12 amino acids. V was shortened by 6 bases and J by 4 bases, with 10 bases between the two germline ends. CDR1 and CDR2 (germline): MDHEN, SYDVKM.